Shown below are 31 T cell receptor beta chains from a single sample sequenced in a study of T cells in narcolepsy. Sequencing used immunoSEQ multiplex PCR; TCRdb keeps in-frame clones, though not all of them. The top ten hold about 2.7% of the sample, which has around 32,000 clones, 82% seen once. Sequencing was performed on CD45RA- memory CD4+ T cells from PBMCs. Receptor source: a human donor with narcolepsy.

This rearrangement joins TRBV9 to TRBJ2-7; D unclear. CDR3 length: 14 amino acids. Germline CDR1 reads SGDLS; CDR2 reads YYNGEE. V dropped 4 bases and J dropped 0 bases, with 11 bases sitting between them. As DNA, the CDR3 is TGTGCCAGCAGCCCCCAAAGTTCCTCCTACGAGCAGTACTTC. Translating it yields CASSPQSSSYEQYF.

The chain couples TRBV7-9 to TRBJ1-1, with a weak D call TRBD1 (6 bases). The CDR3 runs to 15 residues. The V gene lost 3 bases and the J gene lost 0 bases, with 11 bases spanning the gap. CDR1 and CDR2 (germline): SEHNR, FQNEAQ (reference sequence). The CDR3 DNA follows: TGTGCCAGCAGCTTCAGCCAGGGGATGAACACTGAAGCTTTCTTT. Its protein is CASSFSQGMNTEAFF.

This clone was counted only a few times. This chain connects TRBV7-7 to TRBJ2-7; the match to TRBD2 covers 7 bases. Germline assignment: CDR1 SSHAT and CDR2 FNYEAQ (reference sequence). CDR3 length: 15 amino acids. With V trimmed by 1 base and J by 1 base, 4 bases remained unmatched. CDR3 sequence reads: CASSLGREASYEQYF. CDR3 coding DNA: TGTGCCAGCAGCTTAGGTCGGGAGGCGTCCTACGAGCAGTACTTC. Full variable domain (remainder filled in from reference TRBV7-7 and TRBJ2-7): GAGVSQSPRYKVTKRGQDVTLRCDPISSHATLYWYQQALGQGPEFLTYFNYEAQPDKSGLPSDRFSAERPEGSISTLTIQRTEQRDSAMYRCASSLGREASYEQYFGPGTRLTVT.

The gene calls are TRBV4-2 and TRBJ1-3, with 8 bases matching TRBD1. CDR3 length: 15 residues. Germline V CDR1 and CDR2: LGHNA, YNFKEQ. Trimming removed 5 bases from V and 0 bases from J; junction bases left unmatched: 3. As DNA, the CDR3 is TGTGCCAGCAGCTCGGACAGGGACTCTGGAAACACCATATATTTT. This sequence encodes CASSSDRDSGNTIYF.

The chain has TRBV9 and TRBJ1-1; TRBD1 matches at 8 bases. J was trimmed by 4 bases and V by 4 bases; bases with no gene match: 9. The CDR3 sequence is 15 residues long. The germline V gene encodes CDR1 SGDLS and CDR2 YYNGEE. The CDR3 nucleotides are TGTGCCAGCAGCCCCCGGACAGGGAAGAGCACTGAAGCTTTCTTT. It translates to CASSPRTGKSTEAFF.

The chain is built from TRBV5-1 and TRBJ1-1; 8 bases fit TRBD1. Trimming cost V 4 bases and J 1 base; bases outside gene matches: 3. Germline CDR1 is SGHRS and CDR2 is YFSETQ. This CDR3 has 14 amino acids. CDR3 protein: CASSGQGTNTEAFF. DNA for the CDR3: TGCGCCAGCAGCGGACAGGGCACGAACACTGAAGCTTTCTTT.

The chain joins TRBV9 to TRBJ1-4, with 8 nucleotides matching TRBD1. CDR1 SGDLS and CDR2 YYNGEE come from the germline V gene. This CDR3 region has 14 residues. V shed 2 bases and J 16 bases; nucleotides not matched to a gene: 13. The CDR3 is CASSVKRTGSRSFF. Here the CDR3 DNA reads TGTGCCAGCAGCGTTAAAAGGACAGGGTCAAGATCGTTTTTT.

This sequence joins TRBV10-3 and TRBJ2-7; 8 bases fit TRBD1. V lost 6 bases and J lost 7; bases outside the gene matches: 5. This CDR3 is 12 amino acids long. Germline V CDR1 and CDR2: ENHRY, SYGVKD. The chain's CDR3 is CAIRQGADEQYF. CDR3 in DNA: TGTGCCATCAGGCAGGGGGCGGATGAGCAGTACTTC.

The chain is built from TRBV14 and TRBJ2-1, with D possibly TRBD1 on 6 matching bases. Germline lookup yields CDR1 SGHDN and CDR2 FVKESK. V was clipped by 3 bases and J by 14 bases, with 17 bases between them. CDR3 length: 13 amino acids. The CDR3 bases are TGTGCCAGCAGCCAGTCCAATCAGGGGAAGAAGTTCTTC. This sequence encodes CASSQSNQGKKFF.

This chain connects TRBV5-5 to TRBJ2-1, with D possibly TRBD2 on 5 matching bases. This CDR3 is 16 amino acids long. V was trimmed by 1 base and J by 3 bases, leaving 14 bases between them. Germline-derived CDR1 and CDR2 are SGHKS and YYEKEE (reference sequence). The CDR3 DNA is TGTGCCAGCAGCTTGACGCGAGCGGACCACTACAATGAGCAGTTCTTC. It is translated as CASSLTRADHYNEQFF.

The chain employs TRBV30 and TRBJ1-2; D is perhaps TRBD1 (5 bases). The CDR3 loop spans 13 amino acids. With 6 bases removed from V and 5 bases from J, the gap between germline ends came to 16 bases. The germline V gene encodes CDR1 GTSNPN and CDR2 SVGIG (reference sequence). The CDR3 DNA reads as TGTGCCTGTCGTGGGGGGGGGACTTATGGCTACACCTTC. As protein: CACRGGGTYGYTF. The complete variable domain, with remaining parts taken from reference TRBV30 and TRBJ1-2, reads SQTIHQWPATLVQPVGSPLSLECTVEGTSNPNLYWYRQAAGRGLQLLFYSVGIGQISSEVPQNLSASRPQDRQFILSSKKLLLSDSGFYLCACRGGGTYGYTFGSGTRLTVV.

V gene TRBV6-1 combines with J gene TRBJ2-3, with D possibly TRBD2 on 5 matching bases. Germline CDR1 and CDR2: MNHNS and SASEGT. This CDR3 is built from 13 residues. With 8 bases removed from V and 5 bases from J, the gap between germline ends came to 14 bases. The CDR3 DNA reads as TGTGCCAGCGTTATTTCGGGGAAAGATACGCAGTATTTT. It specifies CASVISGKDTQYF.

The chain carries TRBV30 and TRBJ1-1; D might be TRBD1 (6 bases). This CDR3 comprises 16 residues. The V gene lost 2 bases and the J gene lost 6 bases, with 22 bases spanning the gap. Germline V gene data show CDR1 as GTSNPN and CDR2 as SVGIG (reference sequence). The CDR3 reads CAWSKKWQGRFAEAFF. The CDR3 bases are TGTGCCTGGAGTAAGAAATGGCAGGGGAGGTTCGCTGAAGCTTTCTTT.

The V gene is TRBV7-8, the J gene TRBJ1-5; 10 nucleotides line up with TRBD1. J gave up 6 bases and V 8 bases, and 10 bases lay outside the gene matches. The CDR3 covers 15 residues. Per the germline V gene, CDR1 is SGHVS and CDR2 is FQNEAQ. The CDR3 nucleotides are TGTGCCAGCGCCGTAAGACAGGGGGCTGGTCAGCCCCAGCATTTT. Amino acids: CASAVRQGAGQPQHF. Supplemented by reference TRBV7-8 and TRBJ1-5, the full variable domain reads GAGVSQSPRYKVAKRGQDVALRCDPISGHVSLFWYQQALGQGPEFLTYFQNEAQLDKSGLPSDRFFAERPEGSVSTLKIQRTQQEDSAVYLCASAVRQGAGQPQHFGDGTRLSIL.

The V and J genes are TRBV21-1 and TRBJ1-5. TRBV21-1 is noted as a pseudogene. This CDR3 comprises 15 residues. Here the CDR3 DNA reads TGTGCCAGCAGCCCCCCGGGACGGGGATCATCGCCCCAGCATTTT. This codes for CASSPPGRGSSPQHF.

The gene calls are TRBV7-2 and TRBJ1-6, with a tentative D call TRBD1 (6 bases). The V and J ends lost 1 base and 8 bases respectively, with 12 bases between them. The CDR3 loop spans 15 amino acids. From germline, CDR1 is SGHTA and CDR2 FQGNSA. The CDR3 region is CASSLGMAGDSPLHF. CDR3 nucleotide sequence: TGTGCCAGCAGCTTAGGTATGGCAGGGGATTCACCCCTCCACTTT.

This chain connects TRBV18 to TRBJ1-2; D not certain. In germline, CDR1 is KGHSH, CDR2 LQKENI. Trimming shortened V by 3 bases and J by 2 bases, and 16 bases separated the two germline ends. This CDR3 has 16 residues. The CDR3 bases are TGTGCCAGCTCACCGGGTCAGGCAACCAACAACTATGGCTACACCTTC. Translating it yields CASSPGQATNNYGYTF.

This clone came up a few times. This rearrangement joins TRBV6-4 to TRBJ1-3, with D hard to call. V was trimmed by 2 bases and J by 0 bases, leaving 8 bases between them. The CDR3 is made up of 15 amino acids. CDR1 is MRHNA, CDR2 SNTAGT, per germline. CDR3 sequence (DNA): TGTGCCAGCAGTGACGCCGAAAGCTCTGGAAACACCATATATTTT. Translating it yields CASSDAESSGNTIYF.

This clone is a singleton in its sample. The V and J genes are TRBV11-2 and TRBJ2-7; no definite D call. Germline assignment: CDR1 SGHAT and CDR2 FQNNGV. The germline V and J ends were trimmed by 5 bases and 2 bases, with 4 bases remaining between them. The CDR3 is 11 amino acids. This chain's CDR3 is CASSRAYEQYF. The CDR3 coding sequence is TGTGCCAGCAGCCGAGCCTACGAGCAGTACTTC. Full variable domain (outside the CDR3, taken from reference TRBV11-2 and TRBJ2-7): EAGVAQSPRYKIIEKRQSVAFWCNPISGHATLYWYQQILGQGPKLLIQFQNNGVVDDSQLPKDRFSAERLKGVDSTLKIQPAKLEDSAVYLCASSRAYEQYFGPGTRLTVT.

The chain employs TRBV11-2 and TRBJ1-1; TRBD1 agrees at 8 bases. V shed 5 bases and J 3 bases; nucleotides not matched to a gene: 11. The CDR3 has 16 residues. The germline CDR1 and CDR2 sequences are SGHAT and FQNNGV. CDR3 DNA: TGTGCCAGCAGCCTATCAGGGGGCTTCGGGGACACTGAAGCTTTCTTT. Its protein is CASSLSGGFGDTEAFF.

The chain uses TRBV5-6 and TRBJ1-6; D is possibly TRBD1 (6 bases). The V end lost 4 bases, the J end lost 7 bases, and 24 bases lay between the germline ends. Germline assignment: CDR1 SGHDT and CDR2 YYEEEE. This CDR3 has 18 residues. The CDR3: CASSPFLWVGGDNSPLHF. The DNA for the CDR3 is TGTGCCAGCAGCCCCTTCCTTTGGGTAGGGGGTGACAATTCACCCCTCCACTTT.

V usage is TRBV4-3 and J usage is TRBJ1-1, with D perhaps matching TRBD1 (5 bases). This CDR3 region has 15 residues. CDR1 is LGHNA and CDR2 is YSLEER in the germline V gene. The V end lost 2 bases, the J end lost 3 bases, and 13 bases lay between the germline ends. CDR3 in DNA: TGCGCCAGCAGCCAATCATGGATAGGGGACACTGAAGCTTTCTTT. Amino acid sequence: CASSQSWIGDTEAFF.

The chain carries TRBV30 and TRBJ2-7, with 15 bases fitting TRBD2. The V segment lost 3 bases and the J segment 2 bases; nucleotides outside the gene matches: 2. The CDR3 consists of 15 residues. CDR1 GTSNPN and CDR2 SVGIG come from the germline V gene (reference sequence). The CDR3 reads CAWRGLAGGTYEQYF. In DNA, the CDR3 is TGTGCCTGGAGGGGACTAGCGGGAGGAACCTACGAGCAGTACTTC.

This clone was seen a handful of times. This sequence joins TRBV6-5 and TRBJ2-7; 11 bases map to TRBD1. This CDR3 region has 15 residues. CDR1 and CDR2 from the germline V gene are MNHEY and SVGAGI. J was trimmed by 1 base and V by 6 bases; bases with no gene match: 5. The chain's CDR3 is CASSPGTGGSYEQYF. The CDR3 DNA reads as TGTGCCAGCAGCCCCGGGACAGGGGGTTCCTACGAGCAGTACTTC.

The chain is built from TRBV19 and TRBJ2-1; D gene uncertain. Trimming pared 3 bases from V and 3 bases from J, leaving 6 bases between. The germline V gene encodes CDR1 LNHDA and CDR2 SQIVND (reference sequence). This CDR3 comprises 13 residues. The CDR3, as DNA: TGTGCCAGTAGTATCGAGCGCTACAATGAGCAGTTCTTC. As protein: CASSIERYNEQFF.

The chain links TRBV27 to TRBJ2-1; weak D call: TRBD2 (5 bases). The CDR3 sequence is 20 residues long. V lost 3 bases and J 0 bases, leaving 24 bases between the germline ends. Germline CDR1 is MNHEY and CDR2 is SMNVEV (reference sequence). CDR3 residues: CASSLLPSILGESSYNEQFF. For the CDR3, the DNA is TGTGCCAGCAGTTTGCTACCTAGCATCTTGGGCGAGAGCTCCTACAATGAGCAGTTCTTC.

The V and J genes are TRBV9 and TRBJ2-5; TRBD1 aligns across 7 bases. Per germline, CDR1 SGDLS and CDR2 YYNGEE. The junction had 4 bases not matched to a gene; V was cut back by 0 bases and J by 5 bases. The CDR3 totals 14 residues. CDR3 in DNA: TGTGCCAGCAGCGTAGGAGGGGGCTGGGAGACCCAGTACTTC. Residues: CASSVGGGWETQYF.

J is TRBJ2-3 and V is TRBV7-9; perhaps TRBD2 as D (5 bases). Germline V lookup: CDR1 SEHNR, CDR2 FQNEAQ (reference sequence). The CDR3 runs to 12 residues. V lost 5 bases and J lost 5, with 8 bases in between. This CDR3 is CASSGSVDTQYF. CDR3 bases: TGTGCCAGCAGCGGTAGCGTAGATACGCAGTATTTT.

The chain employs TRBV2 and TRBJ1-1; D uncertain. The V and J ends lost 3 bases and 0 bases respectively, with 8 bases between them. Germline V gene lookup returns CDR1 SNHLY and CDR2 FYNNEI. The CDR3 sequence is 14 residues long. CDR3 sequence reads: CASSDKLMNTEAFF. CDR3 nucleotides: TGTGCCAGCAGTGATAAATTGATGAACACTGAAGCTTTCTTT.

The chain carries TRBV7-3 and TRBJ2-1; 9 nucleotides agree with TRBD2. The trim removed 2 bases at V and 8 bases at J, leaving 16 bases unmatched. CDR3 size: 18 residues. Germline CDR1 is SGHTA and CDR2 is FQGTGA. The CDR3 DNA is TGTGCCAGCAGCTTATACGGCGGGAGGGCCGTCCGGTCGGATGAGCAGTTCTTC. Amino acid sequence: CASSLYGGRAVRSDEQFF.

The rearrangement uses TRBV19 and TRBJ2-7; possibly TRBD1 for D (5 bases). CDR3 length: 14 residues. Trimming stripped 5 bases from V and 2 bases from J, with 13 bases between. Germline V CDR1 and CDR2: LNHDA, SQIVND (reference sequence). The CDR3 region is CASSQESGPYEQYF. In nucleotides, the CDR3 is TGTGCCAGTAGTCAGGAGTCAGGGCCCTACGAGCAGTACTTC.